This is a list of T cell receptor beta chains from one sample in a study of Ad26.COV2.S vaccination and SARS-CoV-2 variants. TCRdb's copy holds only in-frame clones and misses some; the assay was immunoSEQ multiplex PCR. The sample lists around 250,000 clones; roughly 87% were seen once. The sequencing here drew on peripheral blood, taken in a trial of Ad26.COV2.S vaccine versus placebo. The receptors here all came from a person aged 18-65 years who received the Ad26.COV2.S COVID-19 vaccine or a placebo. Both conserved end residues are part of each CDR3.

j_call v_call cdr3_aa
TRBJ1-5 TRBV19 CASREGGKGSNQPQHF
TRBJ2-6 TRBV2 CAIPDRADGANVLTF
TRBJ2-5 TRBV7-2 CASSFDPSSGRVRTQYF
TRBJ1-6 TRBV2 CASSDREISPLHF
TRBJ1-4 TRBV5-6 CASSLARSDSGINEKLFF
TRBJ1-4 TRBV4-2 CASSQSAGTGDEKLFF
TRBJ2-3 TRBV4-1 CASSQDPSGGGTGTDTQYF
TRBJ2-1 TRBV11-3 CASSARPSSSYNEQFF
TRBJ2-1 TRBV27 CASSLAGTNEQFF
TRBJ1-2 TRBV29-1 CSVEEANYGYTF
TRBJ1-5 TRBV6-6 CASSYEGSKGNQPQHF
TRBJ2-7 TRBV3-1/TRBV3-2 CASSQSSGGYEQYF
TRBJ2-1 TRBV30 CACRIRGQEYNEQFF
TRBJ1-1 TRBV6-6 CASSYSRGMGTEAFF
TRBJ2-3 TRBV6-2/TRBV6-3 CASSYRDSDTQYF
TRBJ2-3 TRBV19 CASSIQDTQYF
TRBJ1-6 TRBV7-2 CASRDLVNSPLHF